This T cell receptor (beta chain) derives from a study of radiotherapy plus CTLA-4 blockade in lung cancer. The germline V gene encodes CDR1 GTSNPN and CDR2 SVGIG (reference sequence). With 8 bases clipped from V and 7 bases from J, the junction kept 8 bases outside the gene matches. The CDR3 has 13 residues. This clone was detected only once. Its antigen remains unknown. The repertoire was sequenced with immunoSEQ multiplex PCR; TCRdb's copy has only in-frame clones and lacks some. This sample has 45,000 to 60,000 clones, with around 79% found just once. Study-wide points: Following radiotherapy plus ipilimumab, tumor-derived TCR clones expanded in the blood.

The clonotype originates from a human donor with non-small cell lung cancer who had a complete response to radiotherapy plus ipilimumab. The sequences come from peripheral blood, collected from a patient treated with radiotherapy plus ipilimumab. The rearrangement joins TRBV30 to TRBJ1-6; TRBD1 matches 7 bases. The CDR3 loop is CAGRRQGNSPLHF. The CDR3, as DNA: TGTGCCGGCCGCCGACAGGGAAATTCACCCCTCCACTTT.